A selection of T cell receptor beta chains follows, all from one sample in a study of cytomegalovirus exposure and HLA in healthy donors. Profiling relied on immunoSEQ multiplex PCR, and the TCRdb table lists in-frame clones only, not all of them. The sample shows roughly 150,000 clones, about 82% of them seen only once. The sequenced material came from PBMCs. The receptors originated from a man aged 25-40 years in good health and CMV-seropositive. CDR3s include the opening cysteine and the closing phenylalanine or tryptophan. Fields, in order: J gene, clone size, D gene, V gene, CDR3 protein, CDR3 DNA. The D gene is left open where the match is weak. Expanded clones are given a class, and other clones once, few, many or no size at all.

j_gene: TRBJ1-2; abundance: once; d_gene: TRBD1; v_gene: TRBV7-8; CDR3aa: CASSLGTGRDNYGYTF; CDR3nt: TGTGCCAGCAGCTTAGGGACAGGGAGGGATAACTATGGCTACACCTTC
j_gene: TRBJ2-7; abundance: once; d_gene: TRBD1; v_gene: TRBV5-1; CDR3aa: CASSLGGRQGAYEQYF; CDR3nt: TGCGCCAGCAGCTTGGGCGGCAGACAGGGGGCCTACGAGCAGTACTTC
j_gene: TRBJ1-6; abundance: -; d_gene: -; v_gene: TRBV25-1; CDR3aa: CASSESPLTRLHSPLHF; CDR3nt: TGTGCCAGCAGTGAATCCCCTTTGACAAGGCTGCATTCACCCCTCCACTTT
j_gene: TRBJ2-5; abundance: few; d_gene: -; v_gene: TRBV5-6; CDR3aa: CASSFGQSLQETQYF; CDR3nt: TGTGCCAGCAGCTTCGGACAGAGCCTTCAAGAGACCCAGTACTTC
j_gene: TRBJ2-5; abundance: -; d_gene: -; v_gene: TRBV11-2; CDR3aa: CASSQQFGQQETQYF; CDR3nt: TGTGCCAGCAGCCAACAATTTGGGCAGCAAGAGACCCAGTACTTC
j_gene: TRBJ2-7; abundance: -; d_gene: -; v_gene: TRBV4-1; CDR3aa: CASSQGNSGGYEQYF; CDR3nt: TGCGCCAGCAGCCAAGGTAACAGCGGAGGCTACGAGCAGTACTTC
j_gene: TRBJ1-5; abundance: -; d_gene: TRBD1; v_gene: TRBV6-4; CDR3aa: CASSVTGGSGQPQHF; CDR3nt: TGTGCCAGCAGCGTTACAGGGGGCTCTGGTCAGCCCCAGCATTTT
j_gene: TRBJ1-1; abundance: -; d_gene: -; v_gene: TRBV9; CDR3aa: CASSVAGSGEAFF; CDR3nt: TGTGCCAGCAGCGTAGCTGGGTCAGGTGAAGCTTTCTTT
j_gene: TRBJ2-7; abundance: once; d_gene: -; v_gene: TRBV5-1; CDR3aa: CASSPQGGFDEQYF; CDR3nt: TGCGCCAGCAGCCCGCAGGGGGGATTCGACGAGCAGTACTTC
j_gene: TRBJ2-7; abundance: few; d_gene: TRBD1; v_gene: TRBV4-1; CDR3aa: CASSGPGQGNYEQYF; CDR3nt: TGCGCCAGCAGCGGACCGGGACAGGGGAACTACGAGCAGTACTTC
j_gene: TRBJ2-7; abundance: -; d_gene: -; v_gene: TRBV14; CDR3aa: CASSHSGGTESYEQYF; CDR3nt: TGTGCCAGCAGCCATTCGGGGGGGACAGAGAGCTACGAGCAGTACTTC
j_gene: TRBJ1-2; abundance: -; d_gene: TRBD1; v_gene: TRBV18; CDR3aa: CASSPSGTGGFYGYTF; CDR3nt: TGTGCCAGCTCACCCTCGGGGACAGGGGGCTTCTATGGCTACACCTTC
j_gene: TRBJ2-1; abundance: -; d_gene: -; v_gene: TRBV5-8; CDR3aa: CASSLVLGGGDPIREQFF; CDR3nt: TGTGCCAGCAGCTTGGTCCTGGGTGGAGGCGATCCTATAAGGGAGCAGTTCTTC
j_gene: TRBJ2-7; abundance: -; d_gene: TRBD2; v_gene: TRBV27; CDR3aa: CASSLRGGREQYF; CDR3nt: TGTGCCAGCAGTTTACGGGGGGGACGGGAGCAGTACTTC
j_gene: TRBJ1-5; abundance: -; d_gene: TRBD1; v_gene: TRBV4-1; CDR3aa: CASSHYPGQLYSNQPQHF; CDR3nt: TGCGCCAGCAGCCATTATCCGGGACAGCTCTATAGCAATCAGCCCCAGCATTTT
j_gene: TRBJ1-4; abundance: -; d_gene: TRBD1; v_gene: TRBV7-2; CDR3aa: CASSRDRGWEKLFF; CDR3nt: TGTGCCAGCAGCCGAGACAGGGGCTGGGAAAAACTGTTTTTT
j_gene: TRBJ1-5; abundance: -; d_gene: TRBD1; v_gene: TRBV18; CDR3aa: CASSPMDRGDQPQHF; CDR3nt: TGTGCCAGCTCACCGATGGACAGGGGAGATCAGCCCCAGCATTTT
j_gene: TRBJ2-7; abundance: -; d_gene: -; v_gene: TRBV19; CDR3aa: CASSMVQRDEQYF; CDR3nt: TGTGCCAGTAGTATGGTACAGCGGGACGAGCAGTACTTC
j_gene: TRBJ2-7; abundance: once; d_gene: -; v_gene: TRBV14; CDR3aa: CASSHRTGLLYEQYF; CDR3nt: TGTGCCAGCAGCCACCGTACAGGGCTTTTGTACGAGCAGTACTTC
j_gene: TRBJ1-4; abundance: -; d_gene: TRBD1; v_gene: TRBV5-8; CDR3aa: CASRSQGYINEKLFF; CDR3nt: TGTGCCAGCAGATCACAGGGGTACATTAATGAAAAACTGTTTTTT
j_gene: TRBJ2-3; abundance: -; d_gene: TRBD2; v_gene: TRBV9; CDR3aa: CASSVDGLAGDSSTDTQYF; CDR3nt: TGTGCCAGCAGCGTAGACGGCCTAGCGGGGGACTCTAGCACAGATACGCAGTATTTT
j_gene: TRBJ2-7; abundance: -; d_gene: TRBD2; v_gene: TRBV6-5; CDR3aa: CASSYGGGTYEQYF; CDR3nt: TGTGCCAGCAGTTACGGGGGGGGGACCTACGAGCAGTACTTC
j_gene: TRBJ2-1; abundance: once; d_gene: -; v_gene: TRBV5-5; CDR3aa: CASSLAGLDTNEQFF; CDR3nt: TGTGCCAGCAGCTTGGCCGGACTCGACACCAATGAGCAGTTCTTC
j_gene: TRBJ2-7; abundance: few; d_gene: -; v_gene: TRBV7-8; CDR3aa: CASSLSWQNYEQYF; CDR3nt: TGTGCCAGCAGCTTATCCTGGCAGAACTACGAGCAGTACTTC
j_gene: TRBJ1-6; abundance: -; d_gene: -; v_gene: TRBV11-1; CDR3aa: CASSWTDNSPLHF; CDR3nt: TGTGCCAGCAGTTGGACTGATAATTCACCCCTCCACTTT
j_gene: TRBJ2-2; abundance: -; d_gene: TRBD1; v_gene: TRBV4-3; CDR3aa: CASSQGTGSHTGELFF; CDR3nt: TGCGCCAGCAGCCAGGGGACAGGGTCCCACACCGGGGAGCTGTTTTTT
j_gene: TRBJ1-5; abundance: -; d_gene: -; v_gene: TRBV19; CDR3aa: CASSIGQSTHQPQHF; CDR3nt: TGTGCCAGTAGTATAGGACAGTCAACCCATCAGCCCCAGCATTTT
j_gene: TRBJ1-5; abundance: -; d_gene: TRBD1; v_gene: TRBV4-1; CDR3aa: CASRQGVSVSNQPQHF; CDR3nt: TGCGCCAGCAGGCAGGGGGTCTCAGTTAGCAATCAGCCCCAGCATTTT
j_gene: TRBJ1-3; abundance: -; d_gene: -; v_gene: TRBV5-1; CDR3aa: CASSWGGSTVSGNTIYF; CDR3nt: TGCGCCAGCAGCTGGGGCGGCTCGACAGTCTCTGGAAACACCATATATTTT
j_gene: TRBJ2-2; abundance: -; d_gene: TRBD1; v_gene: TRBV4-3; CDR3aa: CASSQERAGGRTGELFF; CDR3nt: TGCGCCAGCAGCCAAGAAAGGGCAGGGGGACGAACCGGGGAGCTGTTTTTT
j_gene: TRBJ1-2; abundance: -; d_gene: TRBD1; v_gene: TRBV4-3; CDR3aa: CASSQDIDRGLGYTF; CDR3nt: TGCGCCAGCAGCCAAGACATCGACAGGGGGCTTGGCTACACCTTC
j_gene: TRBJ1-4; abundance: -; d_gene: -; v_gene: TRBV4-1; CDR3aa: CASRGRDSTNEKLFF; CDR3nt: TGCGCCAGCAGAGGCAGGGATTCAACTAATGAAAAACTGTTTTTT
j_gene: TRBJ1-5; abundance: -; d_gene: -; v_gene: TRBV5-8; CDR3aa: CASSLGGGTQPQHF; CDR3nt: TGTGCCAGCAGCTTAGGCGGGGGCACTCAGCCCCAGCATTTT
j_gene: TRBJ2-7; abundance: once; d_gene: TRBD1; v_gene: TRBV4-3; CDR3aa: CASSQDGTGGRNEQYF; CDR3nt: TGCGCCAGCAGCCAAGATGGGACAGGGGGCAGGAACGAGCAGTACTTC
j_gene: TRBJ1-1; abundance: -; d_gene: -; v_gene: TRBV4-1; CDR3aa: CASSQDRGAHTEAFF; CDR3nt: TGCGCCAGCAGCCAAGACCGGGGGGCGCACACTGAAGCTTTCTTT
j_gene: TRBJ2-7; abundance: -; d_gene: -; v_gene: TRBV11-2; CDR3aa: CASTHPDFYEQYF; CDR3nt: TGTGCCAGCACCCACCCAGATTTTTACGAGCAGTACTTC
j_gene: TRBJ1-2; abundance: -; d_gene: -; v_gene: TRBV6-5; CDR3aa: CASSSGTIGGYTF; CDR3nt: TGTGCCAGCAGTAGCGGGACCATCGGAGGCTACACCTTC
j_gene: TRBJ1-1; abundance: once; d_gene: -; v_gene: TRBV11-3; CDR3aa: CASSSTANTEAFF; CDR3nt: TGTGCCAGCAGCTCTACAGCTAACACTGAAGCTTTCTTT
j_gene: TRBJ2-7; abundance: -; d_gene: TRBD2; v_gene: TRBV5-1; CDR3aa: CASSLGRGANEQYF; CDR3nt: TGCGCCAGCAGCCTCGGGCGGGGGGCAAACGAGCAGTACTTC
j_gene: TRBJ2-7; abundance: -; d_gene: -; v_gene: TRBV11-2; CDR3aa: CASSFYSSYEQYF; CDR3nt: TGTGCCAGCAGCTTTTACAGCTCCTACGAGCAGTACTTC
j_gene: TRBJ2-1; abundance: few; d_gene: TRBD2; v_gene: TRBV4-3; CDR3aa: CASSQASGGHYNEQFF; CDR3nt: TGCGCCAGCAGCCAGGCTAGCGGGGGCCACTACAATGAGCAGTTCTTC
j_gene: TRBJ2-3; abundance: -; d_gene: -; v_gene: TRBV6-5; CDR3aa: CASSLRGAEDTQYF; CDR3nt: TGTGCCAGCAGCCTCAGGGGAGCTGAAGATACGCAGTATTTT
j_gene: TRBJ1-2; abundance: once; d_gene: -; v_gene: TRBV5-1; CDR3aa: CASSLAAQNYGYTF; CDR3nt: TGCGCCAGCAGCTTGGCCGCACAAAACTATGGCTACACCTTC
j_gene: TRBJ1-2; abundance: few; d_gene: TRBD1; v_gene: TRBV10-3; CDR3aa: CAISESDRAIYGYTF; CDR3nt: TGTGCCATCAGTGAGTCGGACAGGGCCATCTATGGCTACACCTTC
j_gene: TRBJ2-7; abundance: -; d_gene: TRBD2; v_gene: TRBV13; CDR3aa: CASSLAGGEQYF; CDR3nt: TGTGCCAGCAGCTTAGCGGGGGGCGAGCAGTACTTC
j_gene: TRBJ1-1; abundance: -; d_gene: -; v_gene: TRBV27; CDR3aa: CASSPLRVIPNTEAFF; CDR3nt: TGTGCCAGCAGCCCCTTGAGAGTCATTCCGAACACTGAAGCTTTCTTT
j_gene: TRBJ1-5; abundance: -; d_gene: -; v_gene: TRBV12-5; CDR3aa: CASGLGTGNSNQPQHF; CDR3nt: TGTGCTAGTGGTTTGGGGACGGGGAATAGCAATCAGCCCCAGCATTTT
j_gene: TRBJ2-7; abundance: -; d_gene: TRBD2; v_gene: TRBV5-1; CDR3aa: CASSLLAGGYEQYF; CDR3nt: TGCGCCAGCAGCTTGTTAGCGGGGGGATACGAGCAGTACTTC
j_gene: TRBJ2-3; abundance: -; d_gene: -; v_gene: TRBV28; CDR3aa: CASTKQGSSTDTQYF; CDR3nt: TGTGCCAGCACGAAACAGGGATCAAGCACAGATACGCAGTATTTT
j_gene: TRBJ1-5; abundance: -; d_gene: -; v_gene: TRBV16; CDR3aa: CASSQLEGDQPQHF; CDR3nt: TGTGCCAGCAGCCAACTGGAGGGAGATCAGCCCCAGCATTTT
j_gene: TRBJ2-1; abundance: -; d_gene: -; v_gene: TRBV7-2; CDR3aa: CASSSLPSSYNEQFF; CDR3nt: TGTGCCAGCAGCTCTCTACCTAGCTCCTACAATGAGCAGTTCTTC
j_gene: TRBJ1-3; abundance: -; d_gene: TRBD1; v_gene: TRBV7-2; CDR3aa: CANQGAGGNTIYF; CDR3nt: TGTGCCAACCAGGGGGCAGGAGGAAACACCATATATTTT
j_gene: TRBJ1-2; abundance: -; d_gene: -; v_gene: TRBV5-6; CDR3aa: CASRYDTSAWGYTF; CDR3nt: TGTGCCAGCAGATACGACACAAGTGCTTGGGGCTACACCTTC
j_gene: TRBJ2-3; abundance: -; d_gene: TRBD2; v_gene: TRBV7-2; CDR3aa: CASSLQASGYTDTQYF; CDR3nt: TGTGCCAGCAGCTTACAGGCTAGCGGTTACACAGATACGCAGTATTTT
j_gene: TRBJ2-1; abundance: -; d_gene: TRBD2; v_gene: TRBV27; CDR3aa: CASSRASGGYNEQFF; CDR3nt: TGTGCCAGCAGTCGCGCTAGCGGGGGTTACAATGAGCAGTTCTTC
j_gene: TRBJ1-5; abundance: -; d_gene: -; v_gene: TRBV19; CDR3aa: CASSIPTLIGQPQHF; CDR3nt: TGTGCCAGTAGTATTCCGACACTGATTGGTCAGCCCCAGCATTTT
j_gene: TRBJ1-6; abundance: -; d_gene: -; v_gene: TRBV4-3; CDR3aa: CASSQEMGLADSPLHF; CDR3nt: TGCGCCAGCAGCCAAGAAATGGGACTGGCCGATTCACCCCTCCACTTT
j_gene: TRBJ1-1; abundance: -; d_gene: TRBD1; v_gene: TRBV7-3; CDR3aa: CASSLGAGGNTEAFF; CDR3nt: TGTGCCAGCAGCTTAGGGGCAGGGGGCAACACTGAAGCTTTCTTT
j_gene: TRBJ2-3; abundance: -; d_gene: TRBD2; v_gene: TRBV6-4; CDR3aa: CASSTTSGGEDTQYF; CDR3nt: TGTGCCAGCAGTACGACTAGCGGGGGGGAGGATACGCAGTATTTT